This T cell receptor beta chain was captured by sequencing in a study of CD8+ T cells in alopecia areata. Study-level findings and limits: Scalp clonality, together with expanded CD8+ clones among the top 100, fell significantly with tofacitinib. Elevated clonality characterized lesional scalp relative to normal scalp, particularly in alopecia totalis/universalis.

This clone was counted a few times. The antigen is not known. Being one base from a much bigger clone, this may be a read error. V was pared by 4 bases and J by 1 base, with 0 bases of the junction left unmatched. The germline V gene encodes CDR1 SGHNT and CDR2 YYREEE (reference sequence). The CDR3 covers 13 residues. Regarding treatment: oral pan-JAK inhibitor, 5-10 mg twice daily. As the sequencing template, cDNA was produced by extracting RNA and reverse transcribing it. Generated by immunoSEQ multiplex PCR, the TCRdb table keeps only in-frame clones and is missing some. Found here are 150,000 to 200,000 clones, 45% to 60% of them singletons; the top ten hold 9.5% to 13%.

The input for sequencing was CD8+ T cells sorted from blood, taken around week 53, from a patient treated with tofacitinib. This sequence originates from a human donor with alopecia areata. The V gene is TRBV5-4, the J gene TRBJ2-3, with 7 bases fitting TRBD1. The CDR3 DNA sequence: TGTGCCAGCAGCGACAGGGGCACAGATACGCAGTATTTT. Amino acids: CASSDRGTDTQYF.